A selection of T cell receptor beta chains follows, all from one sample in a study of shared clonotypes between healthy human individuals. Generated by immunoSEQ multiplex PCR, the TCRdb table keeps only in-frame clones and is missing some. The sample lists 450,000 to 650,000 clones, roughly 72% occurring once. The sequenced sample was PBMCs. These receptors all come from a woman in her thirties or forties in good health. Some clones in this sample may be carry-over from other donors' samples. Each CDR3 is given with its conserved first and last residue. A D gene is named only where the DNA matches it firmly. Clone sizes are given selectively: once, few, many, or a class where the clone is expanded.

>TRBV9|TRBJ2-3|-|-
CASSVDYFTDTQYF
TGTGCCAGCAGCGTCGACTATTTCACAGATACGCAGTATTTT
>TRBV19|TRBJ2-7|TRBD1|few
CASRGTGIYEQYF
TGTGCCAGTAGAGGGACAGGGATCTACGAGCAGTACTTC
>TRBV5-1|TRBJ2-1|TRBD2|-
CASSFTSGYSYNEQFF
TGCGCCAGCAGCTTTACTAGCGGCTACTCCTACAATGAGCAGTTCTTC
>TRBV9|TRBJ2-7|-|-
CASSVDWSSYEQYF
TGTGCCAGCAGCGTAGACTGGAGCTCCTACGAGCAGTACTTC
>TRBV6-5|TRBJ2-2|TRBD1|-
CASSRQGAIPGELFF
TGTGCCAGCAGCAGACAGGGGGCAATCCCCGGGGAGCTGTTTTTT
>TRBV11-3|TRBJ2-2|-|-
CASSPTKTGELFF
TGTGCCAGCAGCCCAACTAAGACCGGGGAGCTGTTTTTT
>TRBV29-1|TRBJ1-1|-|-
CSGSSGRRTEAFF
TGCAGCGGATCCTCCGGGAGGCGGACTGAAGCTTTCTTT
>TRBV4-1|TRBJ1-1|-|-
CASSLDLNTEAFF
TGCGCCAGCAGCCTGGACCTGAACACTGAAGCTTTCTTT
>TRBV6-1|TRBJ1-5|-|few
CASSDHSGSNQPQHF
TGTGCCAGCAGTGACCACAGTGGGAGCAATCAGCCCCAGCATTTT
>TRBV28|TRBJ1-1|-|-
CASSLLGAEAFF
TGTGCCAGCAGTTTATTAGGGGCAGAAGCTTTCTTT
>TRBV18|TRBJ2-5|-|-
CASSPLGGQETQYF
TGTGCCAGCTCACCACTCGGGGGACAAGAGACCCAGTACTTC
>TRBV7-2|TRBJ1-5|TRBD1|-
CASSFEGGPPQHF
TGTGCCAGCAGCTTTGAAGGGGGCCCGCCCCAGCATTTT
>TRBV2|TRBJ2-3|-|-
CASGLEATDTQYF
TGTGCCAGCGGGTTAGAAGCCACAGATACGCAGTATTTT
>TRBV12-5|TRBJ1-2|-|-
CASGLVFGRHPSEDGYTF
TGTGCTAGTGGTTTGGTTTTTGGCAGACACCCTTCCGAGGATGGCTACACCTTC
>TRBV5-1|TRBJ2-5|-|-
CASSNSPQETQYF
TGCGCCAGCAGCAACTCACCCCAAGAGACCCAGTACTTC
>TRBV10-3|TRBJ1-3|-|few
CAISGPRTGNTIYF
TGTGCCATCAGTGGGCCACGGACAGGAAACACCATATATTTT